This T cell receptor (beta chain) was sequenced during a study of T cells in Graves' hyperthyroidism and ophthalmopathy. General study findings and limits: Ophthalmopathy could be told apart from stable hyperthyroidism with a 13 V-J model.

This clonotype was counted ten times or more. Its specificity is unknown. Amplification yielded TCR beta CDR3 regions, with RNA transcripts as the source. An initial round of RT-PCR targeting the TCR CDR3 relied on the HTBI primer set. TCRdb re-analysed the multiplex PCR reads in MiXCR, keeping a single row per CDR3 protein. The sample records approximately 250,000 distinct CDR3 sequences, over 20% being singletons. Looked up from germline, CDR1 is MNHNS and CDR2 is SASEGT. The CDR3 is 16 residues long. J gave up 3 bases and V 4 bases, and 8 bases lay outside the gene matches. Using roughly 9.4 ml of fresh peripheral blood, PBMCs were prepared.

V is TRBV6-1 and J is TRBJ2-5; 10 bases agree with TRBD2. Sequencing used blood. This receptor was identified in a woman aged 40 to 49 with Graves' ophthalmopathy. CDR3 amino acids: CASSGVSGRWEETQYF. The CDR3, as DNA: TGTGCCAGCAGTGGGGTTAGCGGGAGGTGGGAAGAGACCCAGTACTTC.